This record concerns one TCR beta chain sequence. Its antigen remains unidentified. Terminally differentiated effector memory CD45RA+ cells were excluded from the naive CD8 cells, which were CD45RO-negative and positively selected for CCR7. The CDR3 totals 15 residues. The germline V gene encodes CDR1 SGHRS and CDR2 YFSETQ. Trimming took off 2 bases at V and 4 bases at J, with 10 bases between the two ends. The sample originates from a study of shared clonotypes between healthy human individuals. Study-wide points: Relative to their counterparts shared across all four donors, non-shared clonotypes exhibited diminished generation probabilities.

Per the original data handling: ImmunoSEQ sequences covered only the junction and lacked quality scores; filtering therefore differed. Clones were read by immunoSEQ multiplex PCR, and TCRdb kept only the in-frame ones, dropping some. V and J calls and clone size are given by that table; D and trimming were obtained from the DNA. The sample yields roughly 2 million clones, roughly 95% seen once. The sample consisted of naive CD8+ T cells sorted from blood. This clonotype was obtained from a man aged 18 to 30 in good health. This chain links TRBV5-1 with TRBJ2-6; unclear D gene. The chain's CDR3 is CASSFHEVGANVLTF. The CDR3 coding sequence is TGCGCCAGCAGCTTTCACGAGGTAGGGGCCAACGTCCTGACTTTC.